Sequencing of this TCR beta chain was carried out in a study of T-cell reconstitution after alpha-beta-depleted transplantation in children. This clonotype was seen more than once but under ten times. V lost 2 bases to trimming and J lost 2 bases; unmatched junction nucleotides: 3. The CDR3 totals 15 residues. The authors prepared the TCRbeta library with unique molecular identifiers. A single record per CDR3 protein comes from TCRdb applying MiXCR to the PCR reads. The sample includes almost 400,000 distinct CDR3 sequences, roughly 22% of them seen just once. The sample was PBMCs from the stem cell graft donor, taken from the stem cell graft. The J gene is TRBJ2-3, the V gene TRBV12-3 or TRBV12-4, with 8 bases that match TRBD2. The sequence derives from a human donor who donated a stem cell graft to a child with acute myeloid leukemia. CDR3 sequence: CASSLTSGATDTQYF. The CDR3 DNA follows: TGTGCCAGCAGTTTAACTAGCGGAGCCACAGATACGCAGTATTTT.